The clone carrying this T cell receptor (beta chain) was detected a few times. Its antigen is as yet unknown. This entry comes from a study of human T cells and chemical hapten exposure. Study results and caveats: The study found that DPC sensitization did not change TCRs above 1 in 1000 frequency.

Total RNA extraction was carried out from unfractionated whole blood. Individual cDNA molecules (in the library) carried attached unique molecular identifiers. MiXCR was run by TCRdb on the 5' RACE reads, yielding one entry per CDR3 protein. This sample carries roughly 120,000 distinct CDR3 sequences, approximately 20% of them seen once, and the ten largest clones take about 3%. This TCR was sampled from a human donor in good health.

CDR3 sequence: CASSARSGNSETQYF. The CDR3 coding sequence is TGTGCCAGCAGCGCGCGTTCAGGGAATTCGGAGACCCAGTACTTC. V gene TRBV9 combines with J gene TRBJ2-5, with D maybe TRBD1 (5 bases). Germline CDR1 reads SGDLS; CDR2 reads YYNGEE. The V gene lost 3 bases and the J gene lost 5 bases, with 17 bases spanning the gap. This CDR3 contains 15 residues. Together with reference TRBV9 and TRBJ2-5, the CDR3 gives the full variable domain: DSGVTQTPKHLITATGQRVTLRCSPRSGDLSVYWYQQSLDQGLQFLIQYYNGEERAKGNILERFSAQQFPDLHSELNLSSLELGDSALYFCASSARSGNSETQYFGPGTRLLVL.